The 6 T cell receptor beta chains given below trace back to one sample, sequenced in a study of tumor-infiltrating lymphocytes in localized non-small cell lung cancer. This table comes from immunoSEQ multiplex PCR, and its TCRdb copy is limited to in-frame clones, with some not included. The data contain about 23,000 clones, just under 70% of them singletons. The sample taken for sequencing was lung tumor tissue. The receptors were gathered from a human donor with non-small cell lung cancer.

There are a few counts of this clone. The chain combines TRBV4-1 with TRBJ1-2; D perhaps matches TRBD1 (6 bases). The V end lost 0 bases, the J end lost 4 bases, and 9 bases lay between the germline ends. Germline V lookup: CDR1 MGHRA, CDR2 YSYEKL. The CDR3 extends over 14 amino acids. The CDR3 bases are TGCGCCAGCAGCCAAGATTCACAGGGCTATGGCTACACCTTC. Its translation is CASSQDSQGYGYTF.

The CDR3 DNA is TGTGCCAGCAACCCCCTGGCGGGAGGGGGGGGTGAGCAGTTCTTC. Residues: CASNPLAGGGGEQFF. V usage is TRBV7-9 and J usage is TRBJ2-1, with TRBD2 matching over 9 bases. Germline lookup yields CDR1 SEHNR and CDR2 FQNEAQ (reference sequence). V trimming: 7 bases; J trimming: 9 bases; junction bases outside the gene matches: 13. There are 15 residues in the CDR3.

This rearrangement joins TRBV18 to TRBJ2-1, with 10 bases fitting TRBD1. In germline, CDR1 is KGHSH, CDR2 LQKENI. With V trimmed by 10 bases and J by 10 bases, 7 bases remained unmatched. This CDR3 comprises 12 residues. The CDR3 coding sequence is TGTGCCAACAGACAGGGGGCAGGAGAGCAGTTCTTC. It encodes CANRQGAGEQFF.

This clone was detected many times. The chain has TRBV19 and TRBJ1-5; D is uncertain. CDR3 length: 17 amino acids. Germline V gene data show CDR1 as LNHDA and CDR2 as SQIVND (reference sequence). The ends were cut back, 1 base at V and 6 bases at J, with 19 bases in the middle. CDR3: CASSIALVLRPRQPQHF. CDR3 nucleotide sequence: TGTGCCAGTAGTATAGCGTTGGTCCTTCGCCCCCGTCAGCCCCAGCATTTT.

The genes are TRBV6-6 and TRBJ2-1, with D perhaps TRBD1 or TRBD2 (5 bases each). There are 12 residues in the CDR3. Germline values: CDR1 MNHNY, CDR2 SVGAGI (reference sequence). Deletions cut 7 bases from V and 7 bases from J, with 11 bases between. The DNA for the CDR3 is TGTGCCAGCAAAACTAGGGGTAATGAGCAGTTCTTC. Protein: CASKTRGNEQFF.

The chain has TRBV6-5 and TRBJ2-7, with 10 bases identical to TRBD1. CDR1 is MNHEY and CDR2 is SVGAGI in the germline V gene. CDR3 length: 15 amino acids. Trimming cost V 0 bases and J 4 bases; bases outside gene matches: 3. Written as DNA, the CDR3 is TGTGCCAGCAGTTACTCGACAGGGGGCGCTTACGAGCAGTACTTC. Protein: CASSYSTGGAYEQYF.